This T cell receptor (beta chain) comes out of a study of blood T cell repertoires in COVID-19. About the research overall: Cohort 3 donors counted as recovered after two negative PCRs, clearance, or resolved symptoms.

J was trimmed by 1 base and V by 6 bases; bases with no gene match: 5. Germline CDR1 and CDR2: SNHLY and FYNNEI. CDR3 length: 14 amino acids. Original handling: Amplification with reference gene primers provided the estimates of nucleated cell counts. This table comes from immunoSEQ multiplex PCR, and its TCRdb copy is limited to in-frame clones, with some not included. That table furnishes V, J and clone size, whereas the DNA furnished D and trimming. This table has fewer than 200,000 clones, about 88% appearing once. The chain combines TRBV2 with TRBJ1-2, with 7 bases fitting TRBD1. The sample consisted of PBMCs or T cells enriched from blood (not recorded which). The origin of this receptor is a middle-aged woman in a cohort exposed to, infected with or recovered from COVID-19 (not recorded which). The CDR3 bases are TGTGCCAGCAGCGCGGACAGGTATAACTATGGCTACACCTTC. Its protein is CASSADRYNYGYTF.